The next 21 T cell receptor beta chains were all read from a single sample in a study of shared clonotypes between healthy human individuals (TCRdb year 2020). Preparation of the library involved the immunoSEQ multiplex PCR assay. As stored in TCRdb, this immuneACCESS dataset retains in-frame rearrangements with V and J assigned. A fraction of the clones does not appear; measured against another copy, unresolved V genes explain less than half of the discrepancy, and the remainder lacks a known reason. This sample comprises 640,000 or so clones, about 78% of them detected only once. Approximately 2% of the sample goes to the ten largest clones. Specimen: memory CD4+ T cells sorted from blood. Read against the paper, the sample's cell subset or site label means: CD45RA-negative fraction. Every receptor here comes from a woman in her twenties or thirties in good health.

The chain couples TRBV6-1 to TRBJ1-5, with TRBD1 as a possible D gene (5 bases). The CDR3 consists of 14 residues. CDR1 is MNHNS, CDR2 SASEGT, per germline. V was clipped by 4 bases and J by 8 bases, with 15 bases between them. The CDR3 nucleotides are TGTGCCAGCAGTGTCGGGGCAGGGAGAGAGCCCCAGCATTTT. Protein product: CASSVGAGREPQHF.

This clone was found a few times. The DNA of the CDR3 is TGTGCCAGTAAGAAGGGGAACACTGAAGCTTTCTTT. Its protein is CASKKGNTEAFF. V usage is TRBV19 and J usage is TRBJ1-1, with D unresolved. Germline loops: CDR1 LNHDA, CDR2 SQIVND (reference sequence). Trimming stripped 7 bases from V and 1 base from J, with 7 bases between. CDR3 length equals 12 residues.

J is TRBJ1-1 and V is TRBV5-5, with 11 positions matching TRBD1. The CDR3 length is 17 residues. Germline V lookup: CDR1 SGHKS, CDR2 YYEKEE (reference sequence). J was trimmed by 4 bases and V by 1 base; bases with no gene match: 9. This CDR3 is CASSLRTGGAQATEAFF. In nucleotides, the CDR3 is TGTGCCAGCAGCTTGCGGACAGGGGGCGCTCAGGCCACTGAAGCTTTCTTT.

The chain recombines TRBV6-6 with TRBJ1-3; weak D call: TRBD1 (5 bases). This CDR3 region has 15 residues. Trimming removed 6 bases from V and 0 bases from J, with 12 bases in between. Germline CDR1 is MNHNY and CDR2 is SVGAGI (reference sequence). The CDR3 spells CASRSPGSSGNTIYF. The CDR3, as DNA: TGTGCCAGCAGGTCTCCAGGGAGCTCTGGAAACACCATATATTTT.

The chain employs TRBV18 and TRBJ1-3; weak D call: TRBD1 (6 bases). There are 15 residues in the CDR3. Germline CDR1 is KGHSH and CDR2 is LQKENI. V lost 3 bases and J 0 bases, leaving 9 bases between the germline ends. This CDR3 is CASSPTGISGNTIYF. The DNA for the CDR3 is TGTGCCAGCTCACCTACAGGGATCTCTGGAAACACCATATATTTT.

The J gene is TRBJ2-3, the V gene TRBV14; D possibly corresponds to TRBD1 (5 bases). The germline CDR1 and CDR2 sequences are SGHDN and FVKESK. V gave up 0 bases and J gave up 4 bases, with 20 bases separating them. This CDR3 is built from 18 residues. The CDR3 nucleotides are TGTGCCAGCAGCCAAGATTCCAACAGGATTAGAAAGGCAGATACGCAGTATTTT. Amino acids: CASSQDSNRIRKADTQYF.

This chain links TRBV18 with TRBJ1-5; no reliable D call. Germline lookup yields CDR1 KGHSH and CDR2 LQKENI. This CDR3 region has 15 residues. V lost 0 bases and J 1 base, leaving 7 bases between the germline ends. The CDR3 DNA is TGTGCCAGCTCACCACCCGACGGGAGCAATCAGCCCCAGCATTTT. The encoded protein is CASSPPDGSNQPQHF.

The chain combines TRBV5-1 with TRBJ2-7; 7 bases are shared with TRBD1. CDR1 SGHRS and CDR2 YFSETQ come from the germline V gene. The J segment lost 5 bases and the V segment lost 4 bases, leaving 9 bases of the junction unmatched. The CDR3 is made up of 14 amino acids. The CDR3 nucleotides read TGCGCCAGCAGCCGGGGACAGTCGCAAGACGAGCAGTACTTC. Encoded protein: CASSRGQSQDEQYF. Looking up the rest from reference TRBV5-1 and TRBJ2-7 gives the full variable domain: KAGVTQTPRYLIKTRGQQVTLSCSPISGHRSVSWYQQTPGQGLQFLFEYFSETQRNKGNFPGRFSGRQFSNSRSEMNVSTLELGDSALYLCASSRGQSQDEQYFGPGTRLTVT.

The J gene is TRBJ2-5, the V gene TRBV2; D is perhaps TRBD1 (6 bases). The CDR3 extends over 13 amino acids. CDR1 is SNHLY and CDR2 is FYNNEI in the germline V gene. V was trimmed by 6 bases and J by 2 bases, leaving 10 bases between them. CDR3 sequence: CASRVDRQETQYF. In nucleotides, the CDR3 is TGTGCCAGCAGAGTGGACAGACAAGAGACCCAGTACTTC.

This clone was recorded a few times. This rearrangement joins TRBV6-1 to TRBJ2-1, with 9 bases that match TRBD1. Germline V gives CDR1 MNHNS, CDR2 SASEGT. Trimming at V came to 1 base and at J to 5 bases, leaving 9 bases not matched to a gene. The CDR3 is 17 residues long. The CDR3 DNA follows: TGTGCCAGCAGTGAAGGCTCAGGACAGGGGAATAACAATGAGCAGTTCTTC. Its protein product is CASSEGSGQGNNNEQFF.

This clone has more than one count but fewer than ten. The V gene is TRBV19, the J gene TRBJ1-5, with D maybe TRBD1 (6 bases). Germline V gene data show CDR1 as LNHDA and CDR2 as SQIVND (reference sequence). Trimming took off 3 bases at V and 2 bases at J, with 20 bases between the two ends. CDR3 size: 18 residues. The CDR3 nucleotides are TGTGCCAGTAGTATGTTCAGCGGGGGCGACAGCCGCAATCAGCCCCAGCATTTT. Its translation is CASSMFSGGDSRNQPQHF.

The V and J genes are TRBV27 and TRBJ1-1; tentatively, D is TRBD1 (5 bases). Deletions cut 2 bases from V and 1 base from J, with 11 bases between. The germline gives CDR1 MNHEY, CDR2 SMNVEV (reference sequence). The CDR3 runs to 15 residues. The CDR3 DNA is TGTGCCAGCAGTTTAGGGGGGGTTGGGAACACTGAAGCTTTCTTT. Encoded protein: CASSLGGVGNTEAFF.

The V gene is TRBV2, the J gene TRBJ2-5; 7 nucleotides agree with TRBD1. Germline values: CDR1 SNHLY, CDR2 FYNNEI. CDR3 length equals 12 residues. After removal of 6 bases from V and 6 bases from J, the junction contained 4 bases not matched to a gene. CDR3 protein: CASRPDRKTQYF. CDR3 DNA sequence: TGTGCCAGCAGGCCGGACAGGAAGACCCAGTACTTC.

This chain links TRBV30 with TRBJ2-7; D gene uncertain. V lost 2 bases and J lost 10, with 18 bases in between. The germline V gene has CDR1 GTSNPN and CDR2 SVGIG (reference sequence). The CDR3 contains 13 residues. DNA of the CDR3: TGTGCCTGGAGTCTCCTAACACCCGGCGATCAGTACTTC. Translating gives CAWSLLTPGDQYF.

The chain carries TRBV6-5 and TRBJ1-2; D is undetermined. Per the germline V gene, CDR1 is MNHEY and CDR2 is SVGAGI. With 5 bases removed from V and 3 bases from J, the gap between germline ends came to 13 bases. CDR3 length: 14 amino acids. The chain's CDR3 is CASSLLLGDYGYTF. The CDR3 DNA reads TGTGCCAGCAGTCTCCTCCTCGGGGACTATGGCTACACCTTC.

The chain has TRBV9 and TRBJ1-3; D not resolved. CDR3 length: 16 amino acids. In germline, CDR1 is SGDLS, CDR2 YYNGEE. Trimming took 3 bases from V and 0 from J, leaving 13 bases between them. The CDR3 is CASSGTRAASGNTIYF. CDR3 DNA: TGTGCCAGCAGCGGAACCCGAGCGGCCTCTGGAAACACCATATATTTT. Variable domain in full (rest from reference TRBV9 and TRBJ1-3): DSGVTQTPKHLITATGQRVTLRCSPRSGDLSVYWYQQSLDQGLQFLIQYYNGEERAKGNILERFSAQQFPDLHSELNLSSLELGDSALYFCASSGTRAASGNTIYFGEGSWLTVV.

The chain recombines TRBV27 with TRBJ1-1; TRBD1 might be the D (6 bases). Trimming shortened V by 6 bases and J by 2 bases, and 13 bases separated the two germline ends. Germline CDR1 and CDR2: MNHEY and SMNVEV (reference sequence). This CDR3 has 14 amino acids. The CDR3 sequence is CASRGGQSNTEAFF. The CDR3, as DNA: TGTGCCAGCAGGGGTGGACAGTCCAACACTGAAGCTTTCTTT.

The rearrangement uses TRBV7-9 and TRBJ1-3, with 7 bases lining up with TRBD1. J gave up 8 bases and V 2 bases, and 9 bases lay outside the gene matches. Looked up from germline, CDR1 is SEHNR and CDR2 is FQNEAQ (reference sequence). The CDR3 covers 15 residues. CDR3 amino acids: CASSLLGQTQDTIYF. The CDR3 bases are TGTGCCAGCAGCTTATTGGGACAGACCCAAGACACCATATATTTT.

The V call is TRBV4-1, the J call TRBJ2-7, with 7 nucleotides matching TRBD2. The CDR3 is made up of 13 amino acids. Germline CDR1 reads MGHRA; CDR2 reads YSYEKL. V shed 1 base and J 3 bases; nucleotides not matched to a gene: 0. The CDR3 spells CASSQASGYEQYF. CDR3 nucleotides: TGCGCCAGCAGCCAAGCTAGCGGCTACGAGCAGTACTTC.

With respect to this clone: In the same sample, other DNA sequences code for this CDR3. The chain joins TRBV7-3 to TRBJ1-1; 9 nucleotides agree with TRBD1. J was trimmed by 3 bases and V by 4 bases; bases with no gene match: 3. The CDR3 is made up of 14 amino acids. The germline V gene has CDR1 SGHTA and CDR2 FQGTGA. The CDR3 coding sequence is TGTGCCAGCAGCTCGGGACAGGGTCACACTGAAGCTTTCTTT. It encodes CASSSGQGHTEAFF.

V usage is TRBV27 and J usage is TRBJ2-1; tentative D call: TRBD1 (8 bases). V dropped 2 bases and J dropped 10 bases, with 12 bases sitting between them. The CDR3 has 13 amino acids. CDR1 is MNHEY, CDR2 SMNVEV, per germline (reference sequence). CDR3 bases: TGTGCCAGCAGTTTAGAGCGGGACAGGGAGCAGTTCTTC. This gives the protein CASSLERDREQFF.